These T cell receptor beta chains were read from a single sample in a study of blood T cells in healthy people across ages. TCRdb re-derived calls from the 5' RACE reads in MiXCR, one entry per CDR3 protein. This sample has about a million distinct CDR3 sequences, with around 46% found just once. Sequenced material: blood. The source of these receptors is a man under 40 in good health. Each CDR3 is given with its conserved first and last residue. Clone size, where shown, is once, few, many, or a class for clones that have expanded.

TRBJ1-4 TRBV6-6 NA CASSQGALEEKLFF
TRBJ2-3 TRBV9 few CASSPGTGAGTDTQYF
TRBJ1-5 TRBV29-1 NA CSVQFGSGGRNQPQHF
TRBJ2-3 TRBV7-2 many CASSFGTSTDTQYF
TRBJ2-1 TRBV20-1 NA CSAPQDIHNEQFF
TRBJ2-4 TRBV6-6 few CASSNRDMTKNIQYF
TRBJ2-1 TRBV4-3 NA CASSHGGAGNNEQFF
TRBJ2-5 TRBV12-3/TRBV12-4 NA CVSWNRGQETQYF
TRBJ2-3 TRBV20-1 once CSAAGTGNPDTQYF
TRBJ2-3 TRBV12-3/TRBV12-4 once CASADTSGDTQYF
TRBJ2-7 TRBV6-2/TRBV6-3 many CASSSTAGRYDEQYF
TRBJ1-5 TRBV20-1 NA CSAPIQGGRSNQPQHF
TRBJ2-7 TRBV28 few CASTQPVSSYEQYF
NA TRBV29-1 NA CSCRDSQFETQYF
TRBJ2-5 TRBV5-1 NA CASTTGDPETQYF
TRBJ2-5 TRBV7-2 NA CASRTGTRGETQYF
TRBJ2-1 TRBV6-1 few CASSEFGEQFF
TRBJ2-3 TRBV5-1 NA CASTQTSATETQYF